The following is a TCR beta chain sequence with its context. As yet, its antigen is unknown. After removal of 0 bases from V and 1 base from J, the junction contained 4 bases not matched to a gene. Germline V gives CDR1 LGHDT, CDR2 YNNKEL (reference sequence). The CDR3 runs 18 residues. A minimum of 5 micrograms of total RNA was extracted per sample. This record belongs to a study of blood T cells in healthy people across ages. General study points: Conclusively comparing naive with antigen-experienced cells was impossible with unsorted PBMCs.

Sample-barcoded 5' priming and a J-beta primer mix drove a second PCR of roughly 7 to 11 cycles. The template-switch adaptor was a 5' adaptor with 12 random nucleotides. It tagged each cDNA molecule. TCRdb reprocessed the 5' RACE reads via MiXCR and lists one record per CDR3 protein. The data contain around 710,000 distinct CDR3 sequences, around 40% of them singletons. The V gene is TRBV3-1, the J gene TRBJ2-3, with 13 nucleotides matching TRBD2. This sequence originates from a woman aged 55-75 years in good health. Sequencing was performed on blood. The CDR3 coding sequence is TGTGCCAGCAGCCAAGATTGGACTAGCGGGGGCCGCACAGATACGCAGTATTTT. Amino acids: CASSQDWTSGGRTDTQYF.